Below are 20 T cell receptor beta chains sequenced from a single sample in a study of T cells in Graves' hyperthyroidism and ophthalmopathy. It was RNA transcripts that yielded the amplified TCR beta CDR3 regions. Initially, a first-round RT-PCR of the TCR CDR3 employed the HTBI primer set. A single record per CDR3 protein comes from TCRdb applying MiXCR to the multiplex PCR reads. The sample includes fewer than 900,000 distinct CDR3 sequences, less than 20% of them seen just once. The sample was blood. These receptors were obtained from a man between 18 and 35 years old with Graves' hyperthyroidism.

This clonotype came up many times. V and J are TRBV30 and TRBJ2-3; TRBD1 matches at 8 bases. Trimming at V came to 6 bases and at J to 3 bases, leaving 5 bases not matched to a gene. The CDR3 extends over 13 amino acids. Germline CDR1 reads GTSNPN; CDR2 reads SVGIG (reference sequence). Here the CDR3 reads CACGQGNTDTQYF. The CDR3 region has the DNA TGTGCCTGTGGACAGGGAAATACAGATACGCAGTATTTT. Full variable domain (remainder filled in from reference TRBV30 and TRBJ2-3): SQTIHQWPATLVQPVGSPLSLECTVEGTSNPNLYWYRQAAGRGLQLLFYSVGIGQISSEVPQNLSASRPQDRQFILSSKKLLLSDSGFYLCACGQGNTDTQYFGPGTRLTVL.

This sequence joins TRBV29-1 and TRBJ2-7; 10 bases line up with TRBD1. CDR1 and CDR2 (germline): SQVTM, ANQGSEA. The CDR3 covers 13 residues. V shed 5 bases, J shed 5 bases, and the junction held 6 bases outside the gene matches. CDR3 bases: TGCAGCGTTCCGGGACAGGGGTGGAACGAGCAGTACTTC. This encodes CSVPGQGWNEQYF.

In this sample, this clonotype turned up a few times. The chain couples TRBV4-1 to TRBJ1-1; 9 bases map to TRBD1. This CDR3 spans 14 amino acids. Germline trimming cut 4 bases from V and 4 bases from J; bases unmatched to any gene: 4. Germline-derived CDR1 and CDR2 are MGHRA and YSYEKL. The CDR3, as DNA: TGCGCCAGCAGCCGCGGGACAGGGCGCACTGAAGCTTTCTTT. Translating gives CASSRGTGRTEAFF.

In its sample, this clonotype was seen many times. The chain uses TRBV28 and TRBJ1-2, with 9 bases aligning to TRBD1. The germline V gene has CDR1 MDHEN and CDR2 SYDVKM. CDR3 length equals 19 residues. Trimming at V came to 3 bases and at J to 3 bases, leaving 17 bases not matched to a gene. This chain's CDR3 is CASSLILGSNTGGHYGYTF. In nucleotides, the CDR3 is TGTGCCAGCAGTTTGATCCTCGGAAGCAATACAGGGGGCCACTATGGCTACACCTTC.

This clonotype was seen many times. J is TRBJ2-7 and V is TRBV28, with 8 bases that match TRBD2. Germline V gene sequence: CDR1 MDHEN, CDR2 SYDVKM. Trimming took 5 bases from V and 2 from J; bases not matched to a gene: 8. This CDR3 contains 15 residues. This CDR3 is CASSQPGGLAYEQYF. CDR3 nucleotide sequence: TGTGCCAGCAGTCAACCGGGAGGGTTAGCCTACGAGCAGTACTTC.

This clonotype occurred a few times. CDR3 region: CASSLSAGFSSYNEQFF. The CDR3 coding sequence is TGTGCCAGCAGCCTCTCGGCGGGATTCAGCTCCTACAATGAGCAGTTCTTC. The rearrangement uses TRBV13 and TRBJ2-1; tentative D call: TRBD2 (6 bases). This CDR3 comprises 17 residues. V was pared by 5 bases and J by 0 bases, with 17 bases between. Germline lookup yields CDR1 PRHDT and CDR2 FYEKMQ (reference sequence).

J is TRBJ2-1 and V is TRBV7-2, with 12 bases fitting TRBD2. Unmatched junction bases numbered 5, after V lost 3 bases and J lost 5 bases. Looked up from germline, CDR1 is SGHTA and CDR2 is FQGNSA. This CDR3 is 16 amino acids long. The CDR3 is CASSLETSGRDNEQFF. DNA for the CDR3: TGTGCCAGCAGCTTGGAGACTAGCGGGAGAGACAATGAGCAGTTCTTC.

The CDR3 region is CSARDPAAGRPQHF. CDR3 DNA: TGCAGTGCTAGAGATCCGGCGGCGGGAAGGCCCCAGCATTTT. V gene TRBV20-1 combines with J gene TRBJ1-5; no clear D gene. The CDR3 runs to 14 residues. Trimming pared 0 bases from V and 9 bases from J, leaving 15 bases between. Germline V CDR1 and CDR2: DFQATT, SNEGSKA (reference sequence).

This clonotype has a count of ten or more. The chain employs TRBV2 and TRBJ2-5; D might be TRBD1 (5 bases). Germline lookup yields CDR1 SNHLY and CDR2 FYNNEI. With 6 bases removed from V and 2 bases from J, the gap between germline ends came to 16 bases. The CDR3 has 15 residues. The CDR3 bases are TGTGCCAGCAGGAAAAGGGCGACAGCTCAAGAGACCCAGTACTTC. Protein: CASRKRATAQETQYF.

CDR3 protein: CASSQQGLNEKLFF. In DNA, the CDR3 is TGTGCCAGCAGTCAACAGGGACTTAATGAAAAACTGTTTTTT. The V and J genes are TRBV28 and TRBJ1-4, with D tentatively TRBD1 (6 bases). In germline, CDR1 is MDHEN, CDR2 SYDVKM. This CDR3 region has 14 residues. The ends were cut back, 5 bases at V and 4 bases at J, with 11 bases in the middle.

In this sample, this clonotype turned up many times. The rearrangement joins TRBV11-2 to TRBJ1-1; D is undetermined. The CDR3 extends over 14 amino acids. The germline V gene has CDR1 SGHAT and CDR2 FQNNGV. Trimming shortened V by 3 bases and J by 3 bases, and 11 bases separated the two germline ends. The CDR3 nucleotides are TGTGCCAGCAGCTTGAGGGCGGCGGACACTGAAGCTTTCTTT. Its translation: CASSLRAADTEAFF.

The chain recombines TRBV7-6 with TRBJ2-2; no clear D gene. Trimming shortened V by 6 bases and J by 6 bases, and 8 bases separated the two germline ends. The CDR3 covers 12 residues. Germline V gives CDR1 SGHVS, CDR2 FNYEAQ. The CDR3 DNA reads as TGTGCCAGCAGTTTAAAATCCGGGGAGCTGTTTTTT. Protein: CASSLKSGELFF.

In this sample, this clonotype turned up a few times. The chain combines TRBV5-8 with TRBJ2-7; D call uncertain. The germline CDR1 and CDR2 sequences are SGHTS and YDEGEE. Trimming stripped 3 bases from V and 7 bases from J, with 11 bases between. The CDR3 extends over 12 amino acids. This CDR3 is CASSWAAGEQYF. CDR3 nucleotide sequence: TGTGCCAGCAGCTGGGCCGCCGGGGAGCAGTACTTC.

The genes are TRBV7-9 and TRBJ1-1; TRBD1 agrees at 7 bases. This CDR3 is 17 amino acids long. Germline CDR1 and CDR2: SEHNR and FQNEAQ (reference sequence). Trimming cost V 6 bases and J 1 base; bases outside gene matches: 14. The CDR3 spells CASRTSLGGSPNTEAFF. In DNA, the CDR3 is TGTGCCAGCAGGACCAGTCTAGGGGGCTCTCCGAACACTGAAGCTTTCTTT.

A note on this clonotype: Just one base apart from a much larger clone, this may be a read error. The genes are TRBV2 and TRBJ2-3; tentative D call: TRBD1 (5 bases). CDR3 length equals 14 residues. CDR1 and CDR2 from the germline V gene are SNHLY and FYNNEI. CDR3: CATLGAHGTDAQYF. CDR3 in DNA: TGTGCCACATTAGGGGCTCATGGCACAGATGCGCAGTATTTT.

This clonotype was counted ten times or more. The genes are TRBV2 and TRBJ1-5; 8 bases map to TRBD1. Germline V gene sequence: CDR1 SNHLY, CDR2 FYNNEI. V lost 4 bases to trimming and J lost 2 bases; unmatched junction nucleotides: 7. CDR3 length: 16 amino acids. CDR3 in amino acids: CASSVPGQGRNQPQHF. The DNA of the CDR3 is TGTGCCAGCAGTGTCCCCGGACAGGGACGCAATCAGCCCCAGCATTTT.

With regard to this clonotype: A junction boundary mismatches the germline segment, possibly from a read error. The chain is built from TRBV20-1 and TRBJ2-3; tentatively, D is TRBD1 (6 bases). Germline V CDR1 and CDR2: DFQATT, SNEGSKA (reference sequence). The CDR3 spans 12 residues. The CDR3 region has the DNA TGCAGTGCTACGGATTCGACAGGTACGCAGTATTTT. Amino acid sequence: CSATDSTGTQYF.

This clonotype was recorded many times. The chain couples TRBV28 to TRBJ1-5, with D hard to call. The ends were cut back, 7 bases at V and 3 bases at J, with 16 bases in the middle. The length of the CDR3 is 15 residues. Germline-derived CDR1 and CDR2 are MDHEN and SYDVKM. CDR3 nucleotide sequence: TGTGCCAGCACTCACCTGGAGGGAAACAATCAGCCCCAGCATTTT. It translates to CASTHLEGNNQPQHF.

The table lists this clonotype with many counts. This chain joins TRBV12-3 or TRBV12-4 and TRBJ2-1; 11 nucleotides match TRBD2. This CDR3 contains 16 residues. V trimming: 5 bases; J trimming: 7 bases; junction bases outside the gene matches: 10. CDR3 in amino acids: CASSPVAGGPSNEQFF. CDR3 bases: TGTGCCAGCAGTCCAGTAGCGGGAGGGCCCTCGAATGAGCAGTTCTTC.

The DNA for the CDR3 is TGTGCCAGCAGCCCTTGGGAACTGGGCCGGGATGAGCAGTTCTTC. Its translation: CASSPWELGRDEQFF. The rearrangement links TRBV14 to TRBJ2-1; D gene uncertain. Germline CDR1 reads SGHDN; CDR2 reads FVKESK. This CDR3 has 15 amino acids. V lost 4 bases to trimming and J lost 8 bases, with 18 bases between them. The complete variable domain, with remaining parts taken from reference TRBV14 and TRBJ2-1, reads EAGVTQFPSHSVIEKGQTVTLRCDPISGHDNLYWYRRVMGKEIKFLLHFVKESKQDESGMPNNRFLAERTGGTYSTLKVQPAELEDSGVYFCASSPWELGRDEQFFGPGTRLTVL.